This passage covers 12 T cell receptor beta chains from one sample sequenced in a study of regulatory T cells in long-lasting Graves disease. The sample's time point: newly diagnosed GD, antithyroid drugs for less than 3 months. The TCR library was made from RNA that had been extracted from PBMCs in TRIzol. Both iRepertoire HTBI primers and Arm-PCR of CDR3 regions were used to build the TCR beta libraries. From the multiplex PCR reads, TCRdb called clonotypes with MiXCR, one entry per CDR3 protein. The repertoire consists of approximately 560,000 distinct CDR3 sequences, with about 16% occurring once and the leading ten covering 12%. These data were also filed under a second study, of T cells in Graves' hyperthyroidism and ophthalmopathy.

Sequencing was performed on peripheral blood mononuclear cells (PBMCs), taken at new diagnosis, from a patient treated with antithyroid drugs. These receptors originate from a man aged 18 to 29 with Graves disease.

This clonotype was observed a few times. J is TRBJ1-1 and V is TRBV20-1; D possibly corresponds to TRBD1 (5 bases). CDR1 is DFQATT, CDR2 SNEGSKA, per germline (reference sequence). The CDR3 has 13 amino acids. Between the trimmed V and J ends, which lost 1 base and 0 bases, there was a span of 6 bases. The CDR3 sequence is CSARAGLNTEAFF. CDR3 nucleotides: TGCAGTGCTAGAGCAGGGCTGAACACTGAAGCTTTCTTT.

This clonotype was recorded many times. This chain links TRBV28 with TRBJ1-1; D uncertain. V lost 4 bases to trimming and J lost 0 bases, with 12 bases between them. CDR3 length: 15 amino acids. CDR1 is MDHEN, CDR2 SYDVKM, per germline. CDR3 nucleotide sequence: TGTGCCAGCAGTTCTAAGCACAGCATGAACACTGAAGCTTTCTTT. Translating gives CASSSKHSMNTEAFF.

This clonotype was observed at least ten times. The rearrangement uses TRBV6-2 or TRBV6-3 and TRBJ2-1, with a possible D match to TRBD2 (7 bases). The V gene lost 5 bases and the J gene lost 6 bases, with 11 bases spanning the gap. CDR1 is MNHEY and CDR2 is SVGEGT in the germline V gene. This CDR3 has 13 amino acids. DNA for the CDR3: TGTGCCAGCAGTAAGGGGGGGATCAATGAGCAGTTCTTC. This codes for CASSKGGINEQFF.

This sequence joins TRBV6-2 or TRBV6-3 and TRBJ2-1; TRBD2 agrees at 10 bases. The J segment lost 4 bases and the V segment lost 6 bases, leaving 15 bases of the junction unmatched. The CDR3 contains 18 residues. Germline-derived CDR1 and CDR2 are MNHEY and SVGEGT. CDR3 DNA: TGTGCCAGCAGCCCAACTATCCTAGCGGGGGACATATACAATGAGCAGTTCTTC. It yields the protein CASSPTILAGDIYNEQFF.

This clonotype was seen at least ten times. The chain joins TRBV5-6 to TRBJ2-2, with D unresolved. The CDR3 totals 14 residues. Trimming removed 4 bases from V and 7 bases from J, with 14 bases in between. Germline V CDR1 and CDR2: SGHDT, YYEEEE. The CDR3 here is CASSPAANHGELFF. As DNA, the CDR3 is TGTGCCAGCAGCCCGGCCGCCAATCACGGGGAGCTGTTTTTT.

At least ten counts were recorded for this clonotype. The J gene is TRBJ2-2, the V gene TRBV20-1; 12 positions agree with TRBD2. CDR1 DFQATT and CDR2 SNEGSKA come from the germline V gene (reference sequence). This CDR3 region has 15 residues. V lost 7 bases to trimming and J lost 4 bases; unmatched junction nucleotides: 7. CDR3 in amino acids: CSGLAGASRTGELFF. CDR3 nucleotide sequence: TGCAGTGGACTAGCGGGAGCGTCTCGCACCGGGGAGCTGTTTTTT.

This clonotype occurred a few times. V and J are TRBV7-8 and TRBJ1-4, with 7 bases fitting TRBD1. Trimming cost V 3 bases and J 4 bases; bases outside gene matches: 8. The CDR3 has 16 residues. Germline loops: CDR1 SGHVS, CDR2 FQNEAQ. The CDR3 nucleotides are TGTGCCAGCAGCTTTACTTTGACAGGGATTAATGAAAAACTGTTTTTT. Residues: CASSFTLTGINEKLFF. Using reference TRBV7-8 and TRBJ1-4 for the parts outside the CDR3, the full variable domain is GAGVSQSPRYKVAKRGQDVALRCDPISGHVSLFWYQQALGQGPEFLTYFQNEAQLDKSGLPSDRFFAERPEGSVSTLKIQRTQQEDSAVYLCASSFTLTGINEKLFFGSGTQLSVL.

This clonotype was seen more than once but under ten times. The genes are TRBV7-9 and TRBJ2-2; 8 bases agree with TRBD2. From germline, CDR1 is SEHNR and CDR2 FQNEAQ (reference sequence). The CDR3 loop spans 15 amino acids. V lost 5 bases to trimming and J lost 1 base; unmatched junction nucleotides: 3. The CDR3 DNA follows: TGTGCCAGCAGCCCGACTAGCGTGAACACCGGGGAGCTGTTTTTT. Its protein product is CASSPTSVNTGELFF.

This clonotype was counted many times. The chain combines TRBV6-1 with TRBJ2-5, with 13 bases that match TRBD2. The germline V gene encodes CDR1 MNHNS and CDR2 SASEGT. The length of the CDR3 is 16 residues. Trimming removed 3 bases from V and 4 bases from J; junction bases left unmatched: 5. CDR3 loop: CASSDLGLAGSETQYF. The DNA of the CDR3 is TGTGCCAGCAGTGACCTGGGACTAGCGGGATCAGAGACCCAGTACTTC.

The rearrangement joins TRBV20-1 to TRBJ2-2, with D uncertain. Trimming removed 5 bases from V and 6 bases from J, with 19 bases in between. Germline CDR1 DFQATT, CDR2 SNEGSKA (reference sequence). The CDR3 contains 15 residues. The CDR3 coding sequence is TGCAGTGCTCCGAGCCCGAGGCACCCACCCGGGGAGCTGTTTTTT. This gives the protein CSAPSPRHPPGELFF.

This clonotype was seen a few times. The chain joins TRBV7-2 to TRBJ1-5; D remains unclear. V dropped 2 bases and J dropped 4 bases, with 18 bases sitting between them. This CDR3 is built from 17 residues. Germline CDR1 is SGHTA and CDR2 is FQGNSA. CDR3 DNA sequence: TGTGCCAGCAGCTTAAGCAATTACGAGGGTAGGAATCAGCCCCAGCATTTT. Protein product: CASSLSNYEGRNQPQHF.

This clonotype was recorded at least ten times. V gene TRBV11-1 combines with J gene TRBJ2-1; TRBD2 is a possible D gene (6 bases). Germline assignment: CDR1 SGHAT and CDR2 FQDESV (reference sequence). The V gene lost 2 bases and the J gene lost 9 bases, with 17 bases spanning the gap. The CDR3 runs to 15 residues. This chain's CDR3 is CASSLPLGGSGEQFF. Written as DNA, the CDR3 is TGTGCCAGCAGCTTACCCTTGGGAGGAAGTGGTGAGCAGTTCTTC.